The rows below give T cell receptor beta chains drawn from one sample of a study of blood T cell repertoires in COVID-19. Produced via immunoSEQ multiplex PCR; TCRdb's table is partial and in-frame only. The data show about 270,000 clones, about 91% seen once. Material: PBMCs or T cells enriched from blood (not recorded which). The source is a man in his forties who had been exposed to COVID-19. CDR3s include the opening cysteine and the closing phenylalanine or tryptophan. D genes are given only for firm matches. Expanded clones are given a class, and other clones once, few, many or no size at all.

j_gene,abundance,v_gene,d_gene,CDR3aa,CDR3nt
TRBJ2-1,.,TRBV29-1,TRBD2,CSFQGLAGEEHSYNEQFF,TGCAGCTTCCAAGGACTAGCGGGAGAAGAGCACTCCTACAATGAGCAGTTCTTC
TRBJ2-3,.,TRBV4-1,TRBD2,CASSQGFAGVGLADTQYF,TGCGCCAGCAGCCAAGGGTTCGCGGGAGTTGGTCTCGCAGATACGCAGTATTTT
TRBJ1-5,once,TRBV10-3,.,CAISGGVYSNQPQHF,TGTGCCATCAGCGGAGGGGTATATAGCAATCAGCCCCAGCATTTT
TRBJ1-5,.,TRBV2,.,CASIAGDQGQRQPQHF,TGTGCCAGCATCGCGGGAGATCAGGGTCAGCGTCAGCCCCAGCATTTT
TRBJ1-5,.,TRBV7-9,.,CASTGGSNQPQHF,TGTGCCAGCACTGGAGGGAGCAATCAGCCCCAGCATTTT
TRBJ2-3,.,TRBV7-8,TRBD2,CASSHTSGRSDTQYF,TGTGCCAGCAGCCATACTAGCGGGAGGTCAGATACGCAGTATTTT
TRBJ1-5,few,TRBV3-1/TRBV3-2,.,CASSQGFRDSNQPQHF,TGTGCCAGCAGCCAAGGCTTTAGAGATAGCAATCAGCCCCAGCATTTT
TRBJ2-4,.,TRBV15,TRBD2,CATSSDRLAGAKNIQYF,TGTGCCACCAGCAGTGACAGACTAGCTGGGGCCAAAAACATTCAGTACTTC
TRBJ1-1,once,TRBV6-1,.,CASSEPGSANTEAFF,TGTGCCAGCAGTGAACCAGGGTCAGCGAACACTGAAGCTTTCTTT
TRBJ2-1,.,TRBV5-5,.,CASSMEGSSYNEQFF,TGTGCCAGCAGCATGGAGGGGTCCTCCTACAATGAGCAGTTCTTC
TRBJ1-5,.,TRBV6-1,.,CASSDWQGGGNQPQLF,TGTGCCAGCAGTGACTGGCAGGGTGGTGGCAATCAGCCCCAGCTTTTT
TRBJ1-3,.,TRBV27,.,CASSPGGGNTIYF,TGTGCCAGCAGTCCAGGTGGTGGAAACACCATATATTTT
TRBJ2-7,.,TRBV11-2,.,CASSVYRDLREQYF,TGTGCCAGCAGCGTCTACCGGGATCTCAGGGAGCAGTACTTC
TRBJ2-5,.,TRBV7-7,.,CASSLDRQETQYF,TGTGCCAGCAGCTTAGACAGACAAGAGACCCAGTACTTC
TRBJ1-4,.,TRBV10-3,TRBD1,CAREGQGGEKLFF,TGTGCCAGGGAGGGACAGGGGGGGGAAAAACTGTTTTTT
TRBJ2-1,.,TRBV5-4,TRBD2,CASMTGRANEQFF,TGTGCCAGCATGACCGGGAGGGCCAATGAGCAGTTCTTC